What follows are 10 T cell receptor beta chains derived from one specimen sequenced in a study of CD8 T cells in Susac syndrome. The RNA input was roughly 0.45 to 1 ug, and it was reverse transcribed with random hexamers. TCRdb redid the calling of the immunoSEQ multiplex PCR reads with MiXCR, one entry per CDR3 protein. The sample comprises around 200,000 distinct CDR3 sequences, approximately 90% of which are singletons, and over 0.1% rests with the top ten. The sample taken for sequencing was CD8+ T cells from PBMCs. The receptors here all came from a human donor with multiple sclerosis.

The chain has TRBV9 and TRBJ2-7, with 7 bases lining up with TRBD1. The trim removed 4 bases at V and 4 bases at J, leaving 17 bases unmatched. The CDR3 contains 17 residues. From germline, CDR1 is SGDLS and CDR2 YYNGEE. The CDR3 spells CASSPSGPGTELYEQYF. The CDR3 DNA reads as TGTGCCAGCAGCCCCAGCGGACCCGGGACAGAGCTATACGAGCAGTACTTC.

This clonotype has just one count. This sequence joins TRBV9 and TRBJ2-2, with D unclear. Trimming took off 0 bases at V and 1 base at J, with 7 bases between the two ends. CDR3 length: 15 residues. In germline, CDR1 is SGDLS, CDR2 YYNGEE. The CDR3 DNA is TGTGCCAGCAGCGTAGGCGGTGGGAACACCGGGGAGCTGTTTTTT. Protein: CASSVGGGNTGELFF.

The rearrangement joins TRBV11-1 to TRBJ2-5; 9 positions match TRBD2. The CDR3 contains 13 residues. The germline V gene has CDR1 SGHAT and CDR2 FQDESV (reference sequence). V lost 5 bases, J lost 5 bases, and 3 bases stayed unmatched. The CDR3 region is CASSQTSGETQYF. The CDR3 coding sequence is TGTGCCAGCAGCCAAACTAGCGGGGAGACCCAGTACTTC.

The rearrangement links TRBV19 to TRBJ2-5, with TRBD2 identical over 8 bases. V dropped 5 bases and J dropped 1; count of bases not matched to a gene: 6. Germline loops: CDR1 LNHDA, CDR2 SQIVND (reference sequence). This CDR3 spans 15 amino acids. CDR3 nucleotides: TGTGCCAGTAGTGAGGTAGCGGGGACCCAAGAGACCCAGTACTTC. Encoded protein: CASSEVAGTQETQYF.

The V and J genes are TRBV7-9 and TRBJ2-4; a possible D gene is TRBD1 (6 bases). This CDR3 has 12 amino acids. V shed 4 bases and J shed 5 bases, with 6 bases lying between them. Looked up from germline, CDR1 is SEHNR and CDR2 is FQNEAQ (reference sequence). Written as DNA, the CDR3 is TGTGCCAGCAGCTCAGGGGAAAACATTCAGTACTTC. Protein sequence: CASSSGENIQYF.

The chain carries TRBV28 and TRBJ2-7; 13 bases align to TRBD2. Trimming cost V 3 bases and J 0 bases; bases outside gene matches: 2. Germline assignment: CDR1 MDHEN and CDR2 SYDVKM. The CDR3 has 16 residues. Written as DNA, the CDR3 is TGTGCCAGCAGTTTGGGACTAGCGGGGCTCTCCTACGAGCAGTACTTC. Encoded protein: CASSLGLAGLSYEQYF.

The chain is built from TRBV2 and TRBJ2-3; a possible D gene is TRBD2 (6 bases). The V gene's germline CDR1 is SNHLY and CDR2 FYNNEI. Between the trimmed V and J ends, which lost 4 bases and 0 bases, there was a span of 20 bases. This CDR3 has 18 amino acids. The CDR3 DNA is TGTGCCAGCAGTGTCGAGACTAGGGAGAACTTTAGCACAGATACGCAGTATTTT. This gives the protein CASSVETRENFSTDTQYF.

This chain joins TRBV19 and TRBJ2-7; D might be TRBD2 (7 bases). The CDR3 totals 15 residues. The V gene's germline CDR1 is LNHDA and CDR2 SQIVND (reference sequence). V lost 5 bases and J 2 bases, leaving 16 bases between the germline ends. The CDR3 reads CASSPVGGATYEQYF. The CDR3 DNA is TGTGCCAGTAGTCCCGTTGGGGGGGCCACCTACGAGCAGTACTTC.

The chain recombines TRBV7-9 with TRBJ2-1; D possibly matches TRBD1 or TRBD2 (5 bases each). This CDR3 spans 17 amino acids. The germline V and J ends were trimmed by 1 base and 8 bases, with 21 bases remaining between them. Germline lookup yields CDR1 SEHNR and CDR2 FQNEAQ (reference sequence). Here the CDR3 reads CASSLVLSTDGGHEQFF. CDR3 nucleotides: TGTGCCAGCAGCTTAGTACTCTCCACGGATGGGGGACATGAGCAGTTCTTC.

With respect to this clonotype: The junction differs from germline at one of its ends, possibly a read error. This rearrangement joins TRBV7-7 to TRBJ2-2; D may be TRBD2 (6 bases). In germline, CDR1 is SSHAT, CDR2 FNYEAQ (reference sequence). The CDR3 covers 16 residues. CDR3 in amino acids: CASSLGRGLFTGELFF. CDR3 sequence (DNA): TGTGCTAGCAGCTTGGGGCGGGGTCTTTTCACCGGGGAGCTGTTTTTT.